This T cell receptor (beta chain) stems from a study of blood T cell repertoires in COVID-19. Trimming took off 4 bases at V and 11 bases at J, with 23 bases between the two ends. This CDR3 region has 15 residues. Germline CDR1 reads LNHNV; CDR2 reads YYDKDF (reference sequence). There are many counts of this clone. Here immunoSEQ multiplex PCR was the method, and the copy in TCRdb shows in-frame clones only, minus some. The table shows 300,000 to 450,000 clones, with over 75% occurring only once. Sequencing was performed on PBMCs or T cells enriched from blood (not recorded which). This clonotype was sampled from a woman between 25 and 40 years old who had recovered from COVID-19. The chain links TRBV15 to TRBJ1-1; perhaps TRBD1 as D (6 bases). Written as DNA, the CDR3 is TGTGCCACCAGCAAGGGGGAACAGGCCAATAGTGCGGCTTTCTTT. Translating it yields CATSKGEQANSAAFF. Full variable domain (rest looked up from reference TRBV15 and TRBJ1-1): DAMVIQNPRYQVTQFGKPVTLSCSQTLNHNVMYWYQQKSSQAPKLLFHYYDKDFNNEADTPDNFQSRRPNTSFCFLDIRSPGLGDTAMYLCATSKGEQANSAAFFGQGTRLTVV.